This passage covers 32 T cell receptor beta chains from one sample sequenced in a study of cytomegalovirus exposure and HLA in healthy donors. The PCR contained 60 Vbeta and 13 Jbeta primers. Generated by immunoSEQ multiplex PCR, the TCRdb table keeps only in-frame clones and is missing some. The sample carries 80,000 to 130,000 clones, around 80% recorded once. The sequenced sample consisted of PBMCs. All receptors derive from a woman aged 18-29 years in good health and CMV-seronegative.

The chain recombines TRBV6-6 with TRBJ2-5; D gene unclear. This CDR3 spans 12 amino acids. Germline V gene lookup returns CDR1 MNHNY and CDR2 SVGAGI (reference sequence). Trimming took 6 bases from V and 4 from J, leaving 9 bases between them. The CDR3 loop is CASSEALETQYF. As DNA, the CDR3 is TGTGCCAGCAGCGAGGCATTAGAGACCCAGTACTTC.

V and J are TRBV11-2 and TRBJ1-1, with a weak D call TRBD1 (5 bases). CDR1 SGHAT and CDR2 FQNNGV come from the germline V gene. Trimming removed 2 bases at V and 0 bases at J, with 10 bases between. The CDR3 has 15 amino acids. The DNA for the CDR3 is TGTGCCAGCAGCTTACAGGGTTCGGTGAACACTGAAGCTTTCTTT. Translating gives CASSLQGSVNTEAFF.

This chain joins TRBV5-1 and TRBJ2-6; 7 bases align to TRBD1. The CDR3 is 15 residues long. Germline-derived CDR1 and CDR2 are SGHRS and YFSETQ. Losses at the gene ends were 3 bases for V and 2 bases for J; bases not matched to a gene: 2. CDR3 sequence: CASSSGQAGANVLTF. The CDR3 DNA reads TGCGCCAGCAGCTCCGGACAGGCTGGGGCCAACGTCCTGACTTTC.

The chain uses TRBV7-9 and TRBJ1-3; D may be TRBD1 (6 bases). Germline V gene lookup returns CDR1 SEHNR and CDR2 FQNEAQ (reference sequence). The CDR3 has 14 amino acids. V was cut by 3 bases and J by 0 bases, with 6 bases left in between. For the CDR3, the DNA is TGTGCCAGCAGCTTGGGACACTCTGGAAACACCATATATTTT. Its translation: CASSLGHSGNTIYF.

The CDR3 DNA is TGTGCCAGCAGCTTTGGCAGGGGAGGGGCCGGGGAGCTGTTTTTT. It is translated as CASSFGRGGAGELFF. J is TRBJ2-2 and V is TRBV7-9, with D possibly matching TRBD2 (7 bases). The germline CDR1 and CDR2 sequences are SEHNR and FQNEAQ (reference sequence). The CDR3 length is 15 residues. Trimming pared 3 bases from V and 6 bases from J, leaving 14 bases between.

The rearrangement joins TRBV19 to TRBJ1-5; D gene unclear. Trimming removed 6 bases at V and 0 bases at J, with 9 bases between. The CDR3 covers 14 residues. Per the germline V gene, CDR1 is LNHDA and CDR2 is SQIVND (reference sequence). This CDR3 reads CASSFQASNQPQHF. In DNA form, the CDR3 reads TGTGCCAGTAGCTTTCAAGCTAGCAATCAGCCCCAGCATTTT.

The chain combines TRBV19 with TRBJ2-5; D is perhaps TRBD1 (5 bases). Trimming shortened V by 7 bases and J by 1 base, and 10 bases separated the two germline ends. The germline CDR1 and CDR2 sequences are LNHDA and SQIVND (reference sequence). The CDR3 covers 13 residues. Here the CDR3 DNA reads TGTGCCAGTAAAGGGGTTACCCAAGAGACCCAGTACTTC. Translating gives CASKGVTQETQYF.

This clone has just one count. The chain combines TRBV11-3 with TRBJ1-6; TRBD1 matches 7 bases. Germline-derived CDR1 and CDR2 are SGHNT and YENEEA. V shed 5 bases and J 1 base; nucleotides not matched to a gene: 8. The CDR3 consists of 17 residues. CDR3: CASSPGQARSYNSPLHF. The CDR3 coding sequence is TGTGCCAGCAGCCCTGGACAGGCCCGGTCCTATAATTCACCCCTCCACTTT.

This chain connects TRBV5-1 to TRBJ1-5; possibly TRBD1 for D (6 bases). V shed 5 bases and J shed 2 bases, with 23 bases lying between them. The length of the CDR3 is 18 residues. CDR1 is SGHRS, CDR2 YFSETQ, per germline. DNA of the CDR3: TGCGCCAGCAGTCGCCGCTTAGACAGGACGGATCGCAATCAGCCCCAGCATTTT. The encoded protein is CASSRRLDRTDRNQPQHF. Drawing the rest from reference TRBV5-1 and TRBJ1-5, the complete variable domain is KAGVTQTPRYLIKTRGQQVTLSCSPISGHRSVSWYQQTPGQGLQFLFEYFSETQRNKGNFPGRFSGRQFSNSRSEMNVSTLELGDSALYLCASSRRLDRTDRNQPQHFGDGTRLSIL.

This clone was observed once. V and J are TRBV6-6 and TRBJ2-1; unclear D gene. From germline, CDR1 is MNHNY and CDR2 SVGAGI (reference sequence). The CDR3 extends over 14 amino acids. The V end lost 7 bases, the J end lost 2 bases, and 12 bases lay between the germline ends. CDR3 nucleotides: TGTGCCAGCACGTTGGGTCGGGCCTACAATGAGCAGTTCTTC. Its protein product is CASTLGRAYNEQFF.

The chain carries TRBV11-2 and TRBJ2-1; D not certain. Trimming cost V 5 bases and J 8 bases, with 19 bases left between them. Per the germline V gene, CDR1 is SGHAT and CDR2 is FQNNGV. The CDR3 extends over 15 amino acids. DNA of the CDR3: TGTGCCAGCAGCACCTCTTATGGTGCCCCGGATGAGCAGTTCTTC. This encodes CASSTSYGAPDEQFF.

This clone was seen more than once but under ten times. The chain couples TRBV4-1 to TRBJ1-2; the D gene is possibly TRBD1 (5 bases). From germline, CDR1 is MGHRA and CDR2 YSYEKL. Trimming took 1 base from V and 5 from J, leaving 14 bases between them. The CDR3 length is 15 residues. The CDR3 protein is CASSQVGTARYGYTF. The DNA of the CDR3 is TGCGCCAGCAGCCAAGTAGGGACTGCCAGATATGGCTACACCTTC.

This chain links TRBV28 with TRBJ1-4, with D maybe TRBD1 (5 bases). Germline CDR1 MDHEN, CDR2 SYDVKM. The CDR3 totals 14 residues. The V end was cut by 7 bases, the J end by 4 bases, with 13 bases between. The CDR3 coding sequence is TGTGCCAGCAAGAGTCCAGGGTTTAATGAAAAACTGTTTTTT. Encoded protein: CASKSPGFNEKLFF.

The rearrangement links TRBV27 to TRBJ1-5; D is uncertain. Germline CDR1 reads MNHEY; CDR2 reads SMNVEV (reference sequence). This CDR3 spans 14 amino acids. V was trimmed by 7 bases and J by 4 bases, leaving 14 bases between them. In DNA, the CDR3 is TGTGCCAGCACAAAGTCGAGAGGGAATCAGCCCCAGCATTTT. Its translation is CASTKSRGNQPQHF.

This clone was counted between two and nine times. The chain carries TRBV4-1 and TRBJ2-3; possibly TRBD2 for D (7 bases). Germline V CDR1 and CDR2: MGHRA, YSYEKL. This CDR3 is built from 18 residues. V was shortened by 0 bases and J by 0 bases, with 16 bases between the two germline ends. The CDR3 is CASSQDRGGEFSTDTQYF. The DNA for the CDR3 is TGCGCCAGCAGCCAAGATAGGGGGGGGGAGTTTAGCACAGATACGCAGTATTTT.

The gene calls are TRBV6-5 and TRBJ2-4; 11 nucleotides line up with TRBD2. The J segment lost 6 bases and the V segment lost 6 bases, leaving 7 bases of the junction unmatched. The CDR3 runs to 15 residues. In germline, CDR1 is MNHEY, CDR2 SVGAGI. DNA for the CDR3: TGTGCCAGCAGCCCTCTAGCGGGAGGCGGAAACATTCAGTACTTC. Amino acid sequence: CASSPLAGGGNIQYF.

The rearrangement uses TRBV4-1 and TRBJ1-1, with D perhaps TRBD1 (5 bases). The CDR3 is 16 amino acids. Looked up from germline, CDR1 is MGHRA and CDR2 is YSYEKL. V gave up 3 bases and J gave up 4 bases, with 18 bases separating them. CDR3 DNA sequence: TGCGCCAGCAGCCACTTAGGAGGGGCGAGGGGCACTGAAGCTTTCTTT. Encoded protein: CASSHLGGARGTEAFF.

This sequence joins TRBV5-8 and TRBJ2-7; TRBD2 aligns across 8 bases. CDR1 SGHTS and CDR2 YDEGEE come from the germline V gene. Trimming took 1 base from V and 3 from J; bases not matched to a gene: 6. CDR3 length: 15 residues. The CDR3 loop is CASSLTGLASYEQYF. As DNA, the CDR3 is TGTGCCAGCAGCTTGACTGGACTAGCCAGCTACGAGCAGTACTTC.

This chain links TRBV20-1 with TRBJ2-7, with no clear D. The germline V and J ends were trimmed by 3 bases and 5 bases, with 8 bases remaining between them. In germline, CDR1 is DFQATT, CDR2 SNEGSKA (reference sequence). This CDR3 has 11 residues. DNA for the CDR3: TGCAGTGCTAGTCCAGGCCACGAGCAGTACTTC. It specifies CSASPGHEQYF.

The chain combines TRBV18 with TRBJ2-5; D is unclear. V was shortened by 1 base and J by 1 base, with 10 bases between the two germline ends. The CDR3 extends over 15 amino acids. Germline V lookup: CDR1 KGHSH, CDR2 LQKENI. Here the CDR3 reads CASSPRYHSQETQYF. CDR3 DNA sequence: TGTGCCAGCTCACCACGATATCATAGCCAAGAGACCCAGTACTTC.

This clone was seen only once. The chain couples TRBV27 to TRBJ1-1; D gene unclear. The germline V and J ends were trimmed by 3 bases and 4 bases, with 12 bases remaining between them. The CDR3 extends over 14 amino acids. Germline-derived CDR1 and CDR2 are MNHEY and SMNVEV (reference sequence). CDR3 DNA sequence: TGTGCCAGCAGTTTCTCCGGAGGCGGCACTGAAGCTTTCTTT. It specifies CASSFSGGGTEAFF.

The rearrangement links TRBV19 to TRBJ2-5, with TRBD1 matching over 8 bases. This CDR3 is built from 15 residues. Germline-derived CDR1 and CDR2 are LNHDA and SQIVND (reference sequence). Trimming at V came to 2 bases and at J to 5 bases, leaving 7 bases not matched to a gene. For the CDR3, the DNA is TGTGCCAGTAGTATAATCACAGGGGGTTCTGAGACCCAGTACTTC. Translated: CASSIITGGSETQYF.

The chain employs TRBV7-3 and TRBJ2-5; D is possibly TRBD1 (5 bases). The CDR3 is 14 amino acids. The germline V and J ends were trimmed by 1 base and 1 base, with 7 bases remaining between them. The V gene's germline CDR1 is SGHTA and CDR2 FQGTGA. This chain's CDR3 is CASSLIGVQETQYF. The DNA for the CDR3 is TGTGCCAGCAGCTTAATAGGGGTCCAAGAGACCCAGTACTTC. The full variable domain, in which reference TRBV7-3 and TRBJ2-5 provide the parts outside the CDR3, is GAGVSQTPSNKVTEKGKYVELRCDPISGHTALYWYRQSLGQGPEFLIYFQGTGAADDSGLPNDRFFAVRPEGSVSTLKIQRTERGDSAVYLCASSLIGVQETQYFGPGTRLLVL.

This sequence joins TRBV4-1 and TRBJ2-7; the match to TRBD2 covers 10 bases. Germline values: CDR1 MGHRA, CDR2 YSYEKL. The CDR3 is 15 residues long. V trimming: 1 base; J trimming: 0 bases; junction bases outside the gene matches: 0. CDR3 nucleotide sequence: TGCGCCAGCAGCCAAGCTAGCGGGAGCTCCTACGAGCAGTACTTC. As protein: CASSQASGSSYEQYF.

This clone was seen more than once but under ten times. This specimen includes other DNA sequences encoding the same CDR3. The chain couples TRBV5-4 to TRBJ1-4; TRBD1 aligns across 9 bases. Germline V gene sequence: CDR1 SGHNT, CDR2 YYREEE (reference sequence). The CDR3 runs to 17 residues. V was clipped by 2 bases and J by 0 bases; unmatched bases: 5. The CDR3 protein is CASSFGTGHATNEKLFF. In nucleotides, the CDR3 is TGTGCCAGCAGCTTTGGGACAGGGCATGCAACTAATGAAAAACTGTTTTTT.

The table lists this clone with a few counts. This chain uses TRBV6-5 with TRBJ1-1; D is perhaps TRBD1 (5 bases). Germline V gene sequence: CDR1 MNHEY, CDR2 SVGAGI. The CDR3 has 14 amino acids. V dropped 5 bases and J dropped 6 bases, with 16 bases sitting between them. CDR3 nucleotide sequence: TGTGCCAGCAGTCCCTCGTCACAGGCCCCTGAAGCTTTCTTT. Its translation is CASSPSSQAPEAFF.

The chain is built from TRBV28 and TRBJ1-2, with TRBD1 as a possible D gene (5 bases). The CDR3 totals 14 residues. Trimming removed 1 base from V and 5 bases from J, with 11 bases in between. Per the germline V gene, CDR1 is MDHEN and CDR2 is SYDVKM. CDR3 amino acids: CASSLSGGTYGYTF. The CDR3 DNA is TGTGCCAGCAGTTTATCCGGGGGAACTTATGGCTACACCTTC.

The V and J genes are TRBV15 and TRBJ2-3; perhaps TRBD1 as D (6 bases). Trimming removed 4 bases at V and 1 base at J, with 15 bases between. Per the germline V gene, CDR1 is LNHNV and CDR2 is YYDKDF (reference sequence). This CDR3 comprises 16 residues. The CDR3 sequence: CATSTFLGAGTDTQYF. The DNA for the CDR3 is TGTGCCACCAGCACCTTTCTGGGGGCTGGCACAGATACGCAGTATTTT.

The chain uses TRBV5-1 and TRBJ1-1, with TRBD1 identical over 7 bases. Germline loops: CDR1 SGHRS, CDR2 YFSETQ. CDR3 length equals 13 residues. J lost 0 bases, V lost 5 bases, and 1 base had no gene match. The CDR3 sequence: CASRQGLNTEAFF. CDR3 in DNA: TGCGCCAGCAGACAGGGGTTGAACACTGAAGCTTTCTTT. Drawing the rest from reference TRBV5-1 and TRBJ1-1, the complete variable domain is KAGVTQTPRYLIKTRGQQVTLSCSPISGHRSVSWYQQTPGQGLQFLFEYFSETQRNKGNFPGRFSGRQFSNSRSEMNVSTLELGDSALYLCASRQGLNTEAFFGQGTRLTVV.

This clone was seen more than once but under ten times. The chain joins TRBV5-4 to TRBJ1-4, with 8 bases that match TRBD1. The CDR3 has 14 amino acids. Germline V gene data show CDR1 as SGHNT and CDR2 as YYREEE (reference sequence). J was trimmed by 6 bases and V by 0 bases; bases with no gene match: 1. CDR3 residues: CASSLDRGDEKLFF. CDR3 in DNA: TGTGCCAGCAGCTTGGACAGGGGGGATGAAAAACTGTTTTTT.

The chain links TRBV28 to TRBJ2-4; the match to TRBD1 covers 7 bases. Germline V gives CDR1 MDHEN, CDR2 SYDVKM. The CDR3 sequence is 13 residues long. The junction had 10 bases not matched to a gene; V was cut back by 9 bases and J by 8 bases. The CDR3 is CASDTGDSDIQYF. CDR3 bases: TGTGCCAGTGACACAGGGGATTCGGACATTCAGTACTTC.

The rearrangement links TRBV7-2 to TRBJ2-7; 10 positions match TRBD1. Germline loops: CDR1 SGHTA, CDR2 FQGNSA. V lost 5 bases and J lost 0; bases outside the gene matches: 4. CDR3 size: 15 residues. In nucleotides, the CDR3 is TGTGCCAGCAGCCCCCGGACAGGGGGCTCCTACGAGCAGTACTTC. Protein sequence: CASSPRTGGSYEQYF.